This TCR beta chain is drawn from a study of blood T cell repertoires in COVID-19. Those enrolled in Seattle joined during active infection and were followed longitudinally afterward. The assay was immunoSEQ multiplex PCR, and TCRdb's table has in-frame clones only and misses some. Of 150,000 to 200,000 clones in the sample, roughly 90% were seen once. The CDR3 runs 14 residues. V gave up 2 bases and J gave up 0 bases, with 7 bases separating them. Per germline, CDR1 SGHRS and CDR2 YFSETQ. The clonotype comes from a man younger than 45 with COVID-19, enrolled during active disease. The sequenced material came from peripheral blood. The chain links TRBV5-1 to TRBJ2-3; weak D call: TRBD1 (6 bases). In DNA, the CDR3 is TGCGCCAGCAGCTTCAGGGGAAGCACAGATACGCAGTATTTT. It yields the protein CASSFRGSTDTQYF.